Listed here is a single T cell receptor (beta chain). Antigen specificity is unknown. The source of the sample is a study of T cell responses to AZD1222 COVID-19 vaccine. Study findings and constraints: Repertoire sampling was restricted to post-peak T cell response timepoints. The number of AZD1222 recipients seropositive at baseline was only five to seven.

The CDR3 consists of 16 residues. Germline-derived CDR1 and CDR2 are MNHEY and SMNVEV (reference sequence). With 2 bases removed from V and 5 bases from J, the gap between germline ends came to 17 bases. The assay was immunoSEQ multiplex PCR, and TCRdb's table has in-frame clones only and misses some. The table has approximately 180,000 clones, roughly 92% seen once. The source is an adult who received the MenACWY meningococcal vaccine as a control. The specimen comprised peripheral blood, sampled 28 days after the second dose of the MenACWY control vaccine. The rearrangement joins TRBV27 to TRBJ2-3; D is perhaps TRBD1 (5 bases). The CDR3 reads CASSLRQPGQGDTQYF. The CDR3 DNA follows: TGTGCCAGCAGTTTAAGACAGCCTGGGCAGGGAGATACGCAGTATTTT.